This T cell receptor beta chain stems from a study of cytomegalovirus exposure and HLA in healthy donors. As for the study in general: Within the Caucasian-associated ancestry cluster were under 85% of the approximately 390 genotyped donors. Findings and limits, study-wide: Most observed TCR sequences were rare, whereas some public TCRs were detected in many donors.

Trimming cost V 5 bases and J 6 bases, with 10 bases left between them. In germline, CDR1 is SGHAT, CDR2 FQNNGV. The CDR3 consists of 12 residues. Comments on this clone: Antigen unknown.

PCR used 60 Vbeta primers and 13 Jbeta primers. Clones were sequenced by immunoSEQ multiplex PCR, and TCRdb holds only the in-frame ones, with some missing. The sample lists roughly 200,000 clones, around 70% occurring once. The genes are TRBV11-2 and TRBJ1-1, with D uncertain. Sequencing was performed on PBMCs. The sequence derives from a male donor in good health and CMV-seronegative. CDR3 DNA sequence: TGTGCCAGCAGCCTTCGCGGCTCTGAAGCTTTCTTT. This sequence encodes CASSLRGSEAFF. The complete variable domain, with remaining parts taken from reference TRBV11-2 and TRBJ1-1, reads EAGVAQSPRYKIIEKRQSVAFWCNPISGHATLYWYQQILGQGPKLLIQFQNNGVVDDSQLPKDRFSAERLKGVDSTLKIQPAKLEDSAVYLCASSLRGSEAFFGQGTRLTVV.